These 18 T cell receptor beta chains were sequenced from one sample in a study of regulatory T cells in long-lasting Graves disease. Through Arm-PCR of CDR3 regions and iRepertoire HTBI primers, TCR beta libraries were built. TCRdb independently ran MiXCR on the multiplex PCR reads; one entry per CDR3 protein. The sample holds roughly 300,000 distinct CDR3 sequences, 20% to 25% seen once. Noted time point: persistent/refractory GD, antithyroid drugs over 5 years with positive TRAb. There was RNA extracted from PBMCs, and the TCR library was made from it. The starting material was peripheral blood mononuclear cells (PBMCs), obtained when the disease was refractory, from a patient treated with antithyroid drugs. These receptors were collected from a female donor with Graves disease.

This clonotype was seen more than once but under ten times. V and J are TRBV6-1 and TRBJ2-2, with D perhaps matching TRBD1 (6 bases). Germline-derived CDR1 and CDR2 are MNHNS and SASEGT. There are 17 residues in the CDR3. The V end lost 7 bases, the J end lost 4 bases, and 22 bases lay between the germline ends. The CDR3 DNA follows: TGTGCCAGCATCGAAGATGGGGGCGCATGGTCCACCGGGGAGCTGTTTTTT. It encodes CASIEDGGAWSTGELFF.

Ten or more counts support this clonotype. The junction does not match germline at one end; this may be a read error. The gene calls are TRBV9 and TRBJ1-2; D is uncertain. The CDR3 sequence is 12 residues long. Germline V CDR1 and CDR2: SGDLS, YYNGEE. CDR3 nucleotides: TGCGCCAGCAGCGTCGGGGACTATGGCTACACCTTC. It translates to CASSVGDYGYTF.

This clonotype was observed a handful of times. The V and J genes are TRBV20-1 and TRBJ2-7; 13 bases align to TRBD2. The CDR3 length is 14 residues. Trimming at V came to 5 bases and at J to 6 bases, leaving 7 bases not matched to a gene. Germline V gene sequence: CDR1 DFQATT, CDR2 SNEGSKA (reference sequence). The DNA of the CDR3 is TGCAGTGCTGCCGGACTAGCGGGAGATTTCGAGCAGTACTTC. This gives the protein CSAAGLAGDFEQYF.

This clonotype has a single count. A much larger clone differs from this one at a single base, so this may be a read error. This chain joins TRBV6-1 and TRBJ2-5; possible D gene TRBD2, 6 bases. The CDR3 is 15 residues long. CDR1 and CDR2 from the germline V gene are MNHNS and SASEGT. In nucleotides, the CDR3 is TGTGCCAGCAGAACGTTCGGATTCGGGGGAGAGACCAAGTACTTC. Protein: CASRTFGFGGETKYF.

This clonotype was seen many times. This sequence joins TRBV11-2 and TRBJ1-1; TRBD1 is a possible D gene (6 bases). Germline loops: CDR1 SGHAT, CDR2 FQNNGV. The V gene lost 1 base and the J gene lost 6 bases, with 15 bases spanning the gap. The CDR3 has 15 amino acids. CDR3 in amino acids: CASSLGGRGEAEAFF. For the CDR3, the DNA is TGTGCCAGCAGCTTAGGTGGCAGGGGAGAGGCTGAAGCTTTCTTT.

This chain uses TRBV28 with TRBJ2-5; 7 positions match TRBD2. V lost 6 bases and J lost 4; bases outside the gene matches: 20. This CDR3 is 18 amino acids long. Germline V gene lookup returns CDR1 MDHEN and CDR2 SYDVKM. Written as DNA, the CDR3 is TGTGCCAGCAGCCTTGCCCTTACCGGGACTACTCCCCGAGAGACCCAGTACTTC. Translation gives CASSLALTGTTPRETQYF. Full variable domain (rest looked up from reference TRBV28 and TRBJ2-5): DVKVTQSSRYLVKRTGEKVFLECVQDMDHENMFWYRQDPGLGLRLIYFSYDVKMKEKGDIPEGYSVSREKKERFSLILESASTNQTSMYLCASSLALTGTTPRETQYFGPGTRLLVL.

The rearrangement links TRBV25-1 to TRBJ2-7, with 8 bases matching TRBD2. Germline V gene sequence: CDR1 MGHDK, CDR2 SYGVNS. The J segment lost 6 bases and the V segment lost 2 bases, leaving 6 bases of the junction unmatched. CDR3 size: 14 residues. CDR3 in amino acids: CASSELGLVPEQYF. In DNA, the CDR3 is TGTGCCAGCAGTGAACTGGGACTAGTCCCCGAGCAGTACTTC.

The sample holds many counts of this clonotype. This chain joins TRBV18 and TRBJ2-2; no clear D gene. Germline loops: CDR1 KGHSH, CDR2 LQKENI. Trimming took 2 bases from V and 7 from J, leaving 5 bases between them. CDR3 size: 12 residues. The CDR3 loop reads CASSPAVGELFF. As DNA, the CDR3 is TGTGCCAGCTCACCAGCCGTCGGGGAGCTGTTTTTT.

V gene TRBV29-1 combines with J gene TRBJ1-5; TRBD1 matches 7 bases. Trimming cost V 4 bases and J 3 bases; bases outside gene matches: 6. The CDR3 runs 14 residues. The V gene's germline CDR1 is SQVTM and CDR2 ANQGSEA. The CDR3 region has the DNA TGCAGCGTTGGGGCCAGGGGGTCCAATCAGCCCCAGCATTTT. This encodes CSVGARGSNQPQHF.

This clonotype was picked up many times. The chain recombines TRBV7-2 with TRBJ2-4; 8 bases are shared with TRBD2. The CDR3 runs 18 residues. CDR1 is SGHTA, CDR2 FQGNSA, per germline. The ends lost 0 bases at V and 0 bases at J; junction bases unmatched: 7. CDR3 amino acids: CASSLATSRGVAKNIQYF. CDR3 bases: TGTGCCAGCAGCTTAGCAACTTCGCGGGGGGTAGCCAAAAACATTCAGTACTTC.

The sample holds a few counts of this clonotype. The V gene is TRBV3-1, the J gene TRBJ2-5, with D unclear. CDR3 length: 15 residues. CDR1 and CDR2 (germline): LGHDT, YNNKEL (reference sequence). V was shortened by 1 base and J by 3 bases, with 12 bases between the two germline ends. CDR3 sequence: CASSQGILSKETQYF. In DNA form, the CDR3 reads TGTGCCAGCAGCCAAGGTATTTTGAGTAAAGAGACCCAGTACTTC.

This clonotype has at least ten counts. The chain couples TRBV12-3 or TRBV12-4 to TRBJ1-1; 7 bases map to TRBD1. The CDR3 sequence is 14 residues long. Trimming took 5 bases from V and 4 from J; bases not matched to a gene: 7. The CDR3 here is CASSRQGLGTEAFF. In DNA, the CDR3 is TGTGCCAGCAGTCGACAGGGCTTGGGCACTGAAGCTTTCTTT.

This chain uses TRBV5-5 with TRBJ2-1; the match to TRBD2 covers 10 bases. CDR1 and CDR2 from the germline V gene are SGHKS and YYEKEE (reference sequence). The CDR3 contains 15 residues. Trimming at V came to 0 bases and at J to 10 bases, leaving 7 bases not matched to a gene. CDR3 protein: CASSLGLAGPREQFF. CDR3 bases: TGTGCCAGCAGCTTGGGACTAGCGGGCCCCCGCGAGCAGTTCTTC.

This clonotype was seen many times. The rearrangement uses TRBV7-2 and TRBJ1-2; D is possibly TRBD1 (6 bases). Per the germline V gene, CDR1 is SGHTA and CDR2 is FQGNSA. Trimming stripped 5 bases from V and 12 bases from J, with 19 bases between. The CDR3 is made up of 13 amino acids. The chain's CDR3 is CASSRGHTGIDTF. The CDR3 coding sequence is TGTGCCAGCAGCCGGGGGCACACCGGGATAGACACCTTC. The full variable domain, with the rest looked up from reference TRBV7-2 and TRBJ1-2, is GAGVSQSPSNKVTEKGKDVELRCDPISGHTALYWYRQSLGQGLEFLIYFQGNSAPDKSGLPSDRFSAERTGGSVSTLTIQRTQQEDSAVYLCASSRGHTGIDTFGSGTRLTVV.

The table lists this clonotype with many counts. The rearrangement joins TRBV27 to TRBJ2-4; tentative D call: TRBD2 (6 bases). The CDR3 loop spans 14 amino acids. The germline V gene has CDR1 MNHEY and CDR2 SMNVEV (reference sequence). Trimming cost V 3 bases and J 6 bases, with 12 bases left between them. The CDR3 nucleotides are TGTGCCAGCAGTTTTGGGCTAGCGATAAACATTCAGTACTTC. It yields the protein CASSFGLAINIQYF.

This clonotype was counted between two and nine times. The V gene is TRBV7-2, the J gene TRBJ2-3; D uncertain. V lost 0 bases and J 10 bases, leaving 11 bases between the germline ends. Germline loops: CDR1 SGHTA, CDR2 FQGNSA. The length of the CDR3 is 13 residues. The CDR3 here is CASSLAGSQAQYF. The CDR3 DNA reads TGTGCCAGCAGCTTAGCCGGTAGTCAGGCGCAGTATTTT.

The CDR3 spells CASTSRGLKTYNEQFF. CDR3 nucleotides: TGTGCCAGCACCTCTAGGGGCCTTAAGACCTACAATGAGCAGTTCTTC. The chain uses TRBV11-2 and TRBJ2-1; D possibly corresponds to TRBD1 (5 bases). The length of the CDR3 is 16 residues. The V end lost 7 bases, the J end lost 2 bases, and 18 bases lay between the germline ends. Germline V lookup: CDR1 SGHAT, CDR2 FQNNGV.

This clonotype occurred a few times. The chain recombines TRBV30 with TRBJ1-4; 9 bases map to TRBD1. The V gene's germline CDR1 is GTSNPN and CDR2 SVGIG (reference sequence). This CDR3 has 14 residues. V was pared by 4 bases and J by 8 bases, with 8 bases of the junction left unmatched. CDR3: CAWTQDRGVEKLFF. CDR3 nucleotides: TGTGCCTGGACCCAAGACAGGGGGGTCGAAAAACTGTTTTTT.